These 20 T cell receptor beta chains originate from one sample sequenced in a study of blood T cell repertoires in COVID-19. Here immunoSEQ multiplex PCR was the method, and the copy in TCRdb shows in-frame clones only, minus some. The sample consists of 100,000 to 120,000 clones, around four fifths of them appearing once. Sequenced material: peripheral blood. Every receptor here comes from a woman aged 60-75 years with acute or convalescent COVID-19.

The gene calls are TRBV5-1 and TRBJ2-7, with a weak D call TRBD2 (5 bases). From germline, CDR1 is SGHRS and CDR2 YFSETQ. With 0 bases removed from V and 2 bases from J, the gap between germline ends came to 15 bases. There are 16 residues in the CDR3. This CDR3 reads CASSLASGTAAYEQYF. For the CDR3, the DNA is TGCGCCAGCAGCTTGGCCAGCGGCACTGCTGCCTACGAGCAGTACTTC.

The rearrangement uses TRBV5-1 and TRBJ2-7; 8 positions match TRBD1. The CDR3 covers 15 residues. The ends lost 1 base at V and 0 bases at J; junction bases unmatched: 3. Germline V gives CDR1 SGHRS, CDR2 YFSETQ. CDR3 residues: CASSLRDRSSYEQYF. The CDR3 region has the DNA TGCGCCAGCAGCTTGCGGGACAGGAGCTCCTACGAGCAGTACTTC. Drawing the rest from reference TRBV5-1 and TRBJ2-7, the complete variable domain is KAGVTQTPRYLIKTRGQQVTLSCSPISGHRSVSWYQQTPGQGLQFLFEYFSETQRNKGNFPGRFSGRQFSNSRSEMNVSTLELGDSALYLCASSLRDRSSYEQYFGPGTRLTVT.

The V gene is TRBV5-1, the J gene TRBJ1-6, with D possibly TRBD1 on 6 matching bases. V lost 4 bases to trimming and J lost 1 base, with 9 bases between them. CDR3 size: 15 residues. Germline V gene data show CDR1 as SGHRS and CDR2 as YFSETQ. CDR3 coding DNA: TGCGCCAGCAGCCAGGGGTATTCCTATAATTCACCCCTCCACTTT. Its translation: CASSQGYSYNSPLHF.

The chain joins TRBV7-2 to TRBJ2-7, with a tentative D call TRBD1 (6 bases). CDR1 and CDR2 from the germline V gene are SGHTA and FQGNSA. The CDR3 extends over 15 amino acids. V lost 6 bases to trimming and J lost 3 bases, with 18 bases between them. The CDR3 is CASRWDTEIFYEQYF. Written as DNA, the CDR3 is TGTGCCAGCAGGTGGGACACGGAAATTTTCTACGAGCAGTACTTC. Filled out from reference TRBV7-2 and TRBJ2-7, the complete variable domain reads GAGVSQSPSNKVTEKGKDVELRCDPISGHTALYWYRQSLGQGLEFLIYFQGNSAPDKSGLPSDRFSAERTGGSVSTLTIQRTQQEDSAVYLCASRWDTEIFYEQYFGPGTRLTVT.

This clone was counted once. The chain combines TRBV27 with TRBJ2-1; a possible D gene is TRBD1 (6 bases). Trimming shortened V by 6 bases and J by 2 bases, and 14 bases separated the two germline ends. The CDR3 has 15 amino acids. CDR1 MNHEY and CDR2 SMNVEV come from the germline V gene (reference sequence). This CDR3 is CASSLTGITYNEQFF. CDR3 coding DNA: TGTGCCAGCAGCTTAACAGGGATCACCTACAATGAGCAGTTCTTC.

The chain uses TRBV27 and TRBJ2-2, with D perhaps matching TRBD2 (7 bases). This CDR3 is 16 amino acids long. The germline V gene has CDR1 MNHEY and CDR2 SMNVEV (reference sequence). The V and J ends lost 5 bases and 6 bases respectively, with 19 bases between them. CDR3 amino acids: CASSPKHGGHPGELFF. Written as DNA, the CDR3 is TGTGCCAGCAGTCCTAAGCACGGGGGGCACCCCGGGGAGCTGTTTTTT.

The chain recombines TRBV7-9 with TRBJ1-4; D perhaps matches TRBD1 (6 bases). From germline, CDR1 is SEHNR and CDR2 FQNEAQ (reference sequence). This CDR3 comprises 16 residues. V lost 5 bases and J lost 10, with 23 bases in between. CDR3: CASSRRVVAGDGKLFF. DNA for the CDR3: TGTGCCAGCAGCCGTCGGGTGGTGGCAGGGGATGGAAAACTGTTTTTT.

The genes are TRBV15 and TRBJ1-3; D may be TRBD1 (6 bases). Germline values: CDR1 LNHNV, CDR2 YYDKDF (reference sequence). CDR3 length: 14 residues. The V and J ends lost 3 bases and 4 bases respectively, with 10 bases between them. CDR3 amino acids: CATSSSGVGNTIYF. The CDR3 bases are TGTGCCACCAGCAGCTCAGGGGTCGGAAACACCATATATTTT.

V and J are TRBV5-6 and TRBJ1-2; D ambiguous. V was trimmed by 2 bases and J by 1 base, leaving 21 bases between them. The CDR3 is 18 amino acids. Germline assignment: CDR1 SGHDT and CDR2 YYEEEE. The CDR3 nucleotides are TGTGCCAGCAGCTTTCGGGGAACCCAACTAGGTTTTAACTATGGCTACACCTTC. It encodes CASSFRGTQLGFNYGYTF.

DNA of the CDR3: TGTGCCAGCAGCCTTGGACAGGGGGATGGCTACACCTTC. Protein: CASSLGQGDGYTF. The V and J genes are TRBV4-2 and TRBJ1-2; TRBD1 matches at 10 bases. This CDR3 contains 13 residues. Trimming at V came to 4 bases and at J to 6 bases, leaving 2 bases not matched to a gene. Germline V gene sequence: CDR1 LGHNA, CDR2 YNFKEQ.

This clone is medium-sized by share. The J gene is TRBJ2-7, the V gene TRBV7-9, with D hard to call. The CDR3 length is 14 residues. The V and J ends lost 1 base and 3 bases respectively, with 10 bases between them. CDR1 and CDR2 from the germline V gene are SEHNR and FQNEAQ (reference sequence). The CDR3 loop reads CASSLGGLDYEQYF. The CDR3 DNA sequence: TGTGCCAGCAGCTTAGGAGGTCTGGACTACGAGCAGTACTTC.

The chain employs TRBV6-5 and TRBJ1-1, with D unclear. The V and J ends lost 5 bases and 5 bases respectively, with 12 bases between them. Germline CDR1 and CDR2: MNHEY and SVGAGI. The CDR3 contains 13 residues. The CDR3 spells CASSKKGGTEAFF. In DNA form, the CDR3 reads TGTGCCAGCAGTAAAAAAGGAGGAACTGAAGCTTTCTTT.

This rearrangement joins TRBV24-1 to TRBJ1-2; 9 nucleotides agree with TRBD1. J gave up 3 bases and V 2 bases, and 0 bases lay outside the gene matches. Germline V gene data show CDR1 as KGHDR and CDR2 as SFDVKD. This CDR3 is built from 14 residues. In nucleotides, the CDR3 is TGTGCCACCAGTGATTGGGACAGGGACTATGGCTACACCTTC. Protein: CATSDWDRDYGYTF.

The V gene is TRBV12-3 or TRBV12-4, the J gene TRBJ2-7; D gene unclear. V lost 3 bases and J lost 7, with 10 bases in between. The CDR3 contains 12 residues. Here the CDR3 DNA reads TGTGCCAGCAGTTTCTCTCGTCGGGAGCAGTACTTC. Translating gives CASSFSRREQYF.

CDR3 DNA sequence: TGTGCCAGTAGTCCCCGACTAGGGACAGATACGCAGTATTTT. Translated, it gives CASSPRLGTDTQYF. This chain links TRBV19 with TRBJ2-3; D may be TRBD2 (6 bases). V was trimmed by 5 bases and J by 3 bases, leaving 12 bases between them. The CDR3 is 14 residues long. Germline assignment: CDR1 LNHDA and CDR2 SQIVND (reference sequence).

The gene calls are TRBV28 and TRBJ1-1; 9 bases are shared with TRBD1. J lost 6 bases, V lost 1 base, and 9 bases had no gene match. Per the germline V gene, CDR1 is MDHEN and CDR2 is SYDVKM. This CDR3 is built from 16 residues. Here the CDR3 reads CASSLYPGTGLPEAFF. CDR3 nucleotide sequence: TGTGCCAGCAGTTTATACCCGGGGACAGGGCTTCCTGAAGCTTTCTTT.

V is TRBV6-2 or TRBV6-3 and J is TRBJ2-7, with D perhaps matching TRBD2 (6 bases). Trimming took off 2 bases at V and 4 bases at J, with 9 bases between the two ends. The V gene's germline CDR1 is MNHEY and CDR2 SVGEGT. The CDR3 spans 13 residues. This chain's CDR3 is CASSYGDLYEQYF. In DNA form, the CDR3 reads TGTGCCAGCAGTTACGGGGACTTATACGAGCAGTACTTC.

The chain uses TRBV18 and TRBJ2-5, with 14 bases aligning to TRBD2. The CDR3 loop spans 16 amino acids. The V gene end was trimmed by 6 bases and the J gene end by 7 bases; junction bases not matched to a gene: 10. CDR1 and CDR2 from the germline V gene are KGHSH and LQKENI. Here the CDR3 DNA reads TGTGCCAGCTCCCTGGGACTAGCGGGGGCGAAGGGGACCCAGTACTTC. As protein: CASSLGLAGAKGTQYF.

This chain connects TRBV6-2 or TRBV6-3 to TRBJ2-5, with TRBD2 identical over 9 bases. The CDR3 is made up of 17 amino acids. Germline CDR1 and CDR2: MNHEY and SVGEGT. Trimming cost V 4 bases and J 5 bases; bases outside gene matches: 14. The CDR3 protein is CASSFGLAGALRETQYF. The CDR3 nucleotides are TGTGCCAGCAGTTTTGGTTTAGCGGGGGCCCTAAGGGAGACCCAGTACTTC.

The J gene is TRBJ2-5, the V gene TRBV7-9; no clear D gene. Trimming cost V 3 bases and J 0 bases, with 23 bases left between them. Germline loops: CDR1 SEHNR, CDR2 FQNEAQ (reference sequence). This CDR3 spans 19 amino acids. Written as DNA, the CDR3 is TGTGCCAGCAGCTTGTCTCCCCCCAGGCCCAATCTGTACCAAGAGACCCAGTACTTC. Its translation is CASSLSPPRPNLYQETQYF. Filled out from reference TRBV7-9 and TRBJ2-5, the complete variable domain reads DTGVSQNPRHKITKRGQNVTFRCDPISEHNRLYWYRQTLGQGPEFLTYFQNEAQLEKSRLLSDRFSAERPKGSFSTLEIQRTEQGDSAMYLCASSLSPPRPNLYQETQYFGPGTRLLVL.